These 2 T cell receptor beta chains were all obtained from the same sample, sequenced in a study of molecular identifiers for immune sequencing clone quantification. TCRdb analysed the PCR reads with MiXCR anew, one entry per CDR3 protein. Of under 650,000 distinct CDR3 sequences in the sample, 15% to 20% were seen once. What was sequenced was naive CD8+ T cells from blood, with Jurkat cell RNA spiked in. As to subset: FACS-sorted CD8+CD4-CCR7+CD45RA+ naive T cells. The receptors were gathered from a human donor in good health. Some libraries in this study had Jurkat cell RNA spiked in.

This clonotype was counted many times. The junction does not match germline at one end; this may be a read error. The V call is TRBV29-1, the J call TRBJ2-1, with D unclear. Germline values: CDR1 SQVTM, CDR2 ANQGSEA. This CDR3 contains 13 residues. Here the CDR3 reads CSGEVISYNEQFF. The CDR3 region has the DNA TGCAGCGGTGAAGTTATATCCTACAATGAGCAGTTCTTC.

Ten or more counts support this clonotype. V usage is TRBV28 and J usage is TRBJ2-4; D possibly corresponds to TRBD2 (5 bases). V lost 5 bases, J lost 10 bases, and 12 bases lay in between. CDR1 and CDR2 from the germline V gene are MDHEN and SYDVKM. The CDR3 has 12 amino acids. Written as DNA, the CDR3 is TGTGCCAGCAGTCCCGCCGGGGATATTCAGTACTTC. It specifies CASSPAGDIQYF.